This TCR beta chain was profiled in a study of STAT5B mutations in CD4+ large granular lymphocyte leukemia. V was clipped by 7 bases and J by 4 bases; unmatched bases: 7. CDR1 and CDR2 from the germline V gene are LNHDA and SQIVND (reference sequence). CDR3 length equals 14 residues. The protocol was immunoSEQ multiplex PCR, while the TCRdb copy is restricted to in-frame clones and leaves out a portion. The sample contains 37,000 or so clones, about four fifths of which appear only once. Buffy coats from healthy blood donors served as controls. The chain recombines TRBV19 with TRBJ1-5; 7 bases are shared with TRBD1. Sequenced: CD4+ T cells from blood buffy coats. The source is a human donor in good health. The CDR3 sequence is CASTYLRGNQPQHF. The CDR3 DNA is TGTGCCAGTACCTACCTCAGGGGGAATCAGCCCCAGCATTTT.